This T cell receptor (beta chain) was sequenced for a study of cytomegalovirus exposure and HLA in healthy donors. This PCR relied on a set of 60 Vbeta primers and 13 Jbeta primers. Measured with immunoSEQ multiplex PCR; TCRdb has only the in-frame clones, and not every one. The table counts 170,000 or so clones; about 2% lies in the top ten. Study-wide results and caveats: Sequences of the TCR beta chain were said to predict the HLA-A and HLA-B alleles of most subjects accurately.

The germline V gene has CDR1 LNHDA and CDR2 SQIVND (reference sequence). There are 15 residues in the CDR3. V lost 7 bases, J lost 4 bases, and 16 bases lay in between. Turning to this clone: What it binds is unknown.

The sample taken for sequencing was PBMCs. The receptor was derived from a man aged 25-40 years in good health and CMV-seronegative. This chain links TRBV19 with TRBJ2-2; a possible D gene is TRBD2 (6 bases). The CDR3 coding sequence is TGTGCCAGTACGCCCCGAGGGAGGCCCACCGGGGAGCTGTTTTTT. Amino acid sequence: CASTPRGRPTGELFF.